This T cell receptor (beta chain) derives from a study of T cell responses to AZD1222 COVID-19 vaccine (dated by TCRdb to about 2021). With respect to the entire study: TCR sequencing covered 230 or so trial participants: 200 to 210 given two doses of AZD1222 and around 25 given two doses of MenACWY control vaccine. Trial participants were enrolled into age subgroups of 18-55, 56-69 and 70-plus years, which contained around 140, 26 and 57 TCR-sequenced participants, respectively. What the research found in general, with its limitations: Spike-specific TCR breadth and depth rose significantly after two AZD1222 doses compared with day 0 and with MenACWY recipients. Conclusions about previously exposed vaccinees are limited because only five to seven AZD1222 recipients were SARS-CoV-2 seropositive at baseline. In the small 56-69-year group, the increase in depth fell short of significance, most likely because of low power. Participants were mostly white British and included more females than males, and it was suggested by the authors that clonal diversity may have been underestimated. Reportedly, close to half of the unique spike-specific TCRs recognized epitopes lying outside the regions that are mutated in the B.1.351 and B.1.1.7 variants. Vaccine-associated CD4 TCRs spanned the whole spike protein, with dominant responses in regions 160-218 and 743-854. Because no day 14 peak-response samples were available, repertoires were characterized only after the peak T cell response.

The time point label here, explained by the study, means: about 28 days (+/-7) after the second vaccine dose. AZD1222 recipients with second doses at about 4 weeks or about 12 weeks were pooled, because spike-specific TCR depth and breadth did not differ between schedules. Vaccinee samples came from UK trials COV001 and COV002, including a single-blind randomized controlled phase 2/3 trial of AZD1222 (ChAdOx1 nCoV-19) in healthy adults. Trial participant PBMC samples were collected at day 0 and day 28 after the second dose for TCRbeta chain sequencing. The CDR3 regions of human TCRbeta chains were subjected to immunosequencing. In the source study's methods: TCRs in the repertoires were matched against a reference library of SARS-CoV-2-specific TCRs that had been generated with the MIRA antigen-specificity platform. Breadth meant the fraction of unique TCRs that were SARS-CoV-2-associated, whereas depth meant the fraction of total T cells that were SARS-CoV-2-associated. Using the MIRA data, each spike-specific TCR was mapped to the spike region that the TCR reacts to and placed in a CD4 or CD8 class. Log10-transformed breadth and depth values were compared by one-way ANOVA with Sidak's multiple comparisons tests. TCRdb retrieved this table from immuneACCESS and kept in-frame rearrangements only. Not all clones are present; in checked studies, unresolved V genes account for under half, and no reason is known for the remainder. V and J calls and clone size are given by that table; D and trimming were obtained from the DNA. This sample holds approximately 42,000 clones; 88% were observed only once. The ten largest clones add up to roughly 25% of the sample.

On this clone itself: Its antigen target is currently unknown. No per-base quality is available; no much larger clone lies one base away.

Trimming removed 10 bases from V and 13 bases from J; the gene matches leave 13 bases unexplained. CDR3 length: 13 amino acids, cysteine to phenylalanine. Just the 39-base CDR3 DNA is kept, in frame starting at base 1. The sequence was collected from an adult who received the AZD1222 COVID-19 vaccine. The material sequenced was peripheral blood, taken 28 days after the second AZD1222 dose. The sequence is built from TRBV12-3 or TRBV12-4 and TRBJ2-3; 11 junctional bases match TRBD2. The bases are TGTGCCACCTCCCCGGCTAGCGGGGGGACGGAGTATTTT. Translation gives CATSPASGGTEYF.